This T cell receptor (beta chain) was recorded in a study of response to subunit inactivated influenza vaccine. Points from the study as a whole: Authors suggested seasonal influenza vaccinations each recruit few new T cells.

TCRdb used MiXCR to reprocess the RT-PCR reads, holding one entry per CDR3 protein. This sample has hundreds of thousands of distinct CDR3 sequences; about 25% occur once, and the top ten carry under 2.5%. This clonotype was detected only a few times. Its target is unknown. CDR3 length equals 13 residues. Germline values: CDR1 SGDLS, CDR2 YYNGEE. Trimming cost V 3 bases and J 6 bases, with 11 bases left between them. Sample: CD4+ T cells sorted from PBMCs, taken roughly 5 days after vaccination. The chain carries TRBV9 and TRBJ2-3; D may be TRBD2 (6 bases). This TCR derives from a man aged 50 to 60 who received an inactivated influenza vaccine. Here the CDR3 DNA reads TGTGCCAGCAGCGCCCCTGCGGGGGATACGCAGTATTTT. Translating gives CASSAPAGDTQYF.